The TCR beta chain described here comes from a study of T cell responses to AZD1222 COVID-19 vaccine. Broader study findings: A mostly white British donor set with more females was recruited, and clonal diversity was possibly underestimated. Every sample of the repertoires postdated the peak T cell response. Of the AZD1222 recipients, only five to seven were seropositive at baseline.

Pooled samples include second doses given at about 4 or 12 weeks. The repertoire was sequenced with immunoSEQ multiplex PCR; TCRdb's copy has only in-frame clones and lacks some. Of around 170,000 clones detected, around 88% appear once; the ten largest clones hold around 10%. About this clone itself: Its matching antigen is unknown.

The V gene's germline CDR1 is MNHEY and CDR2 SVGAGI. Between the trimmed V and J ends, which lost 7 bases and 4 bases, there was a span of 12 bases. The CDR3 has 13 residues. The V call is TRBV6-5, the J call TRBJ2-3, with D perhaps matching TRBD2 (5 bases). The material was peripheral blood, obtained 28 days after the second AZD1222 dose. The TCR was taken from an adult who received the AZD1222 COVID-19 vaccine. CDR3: CASKENGADTQYF. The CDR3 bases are TGTGCCAGCAAGGAGAACGGGGCAGATACGCAGTATTTT.